Following are 15 T cell receptor beta chains from one sample sequenced in a study of blood T cell repertoires in COVID-19. The table came from immunoSEQ multiplex PCR; TCRdb's copy has only in-frame clones and leaves some out. The sample contains approximately 24,000 clones, 85% to 95% of which appear only once. The sequenced material came from peripheral blood. The receptor source for this set is a human donor in a cohort sampled during active COVID-19.

This chain joins TRBV10-3 and TRBJ1-1; D is possibly TRBD1 (5 bases). The CDR3 is 14 residues long. Germline assignment: CDR1 ENHRY and CDR2 SYGVKD. The ends were cut back, 7 bases at V and 2 bases at J, with 14 bases in the middle. Written as DNA, the CDR3 is TGTGCCATCACCAAGACGACAGTTAACACTGAAGCTTTCTTT. Protein product: CAITKTTVNTEAFF.

The chain employs TRBV7-3 and TRBJ1-1, with 7 bases that match TRBD1. This CDR3 is built from 15 residues. Per the germline V gene, CDR1 is SGHTA and CDR2 is FQGTGA. The J segment lost 1 base and the V segment lost 5 bases, leaving 7 bases of the junction unmatched. CDR3 protein: CASSPTGQRNTEAFF. The CDR3 nucleotides read TGTGCCAGCAGCCCGACGGGACAGAGGAACACTGAAGCTTTCTTT.

This rearrangement joins TRBV3-1 (or the pseudogene TRBV3-2) to TRBJ2-1; weak D call: TRBD2 (6 bases). The CDR3 length is 11 residues. Germline loops: CDR1 LGHDT, CDR2 YNNKEL (reference sequence). V lost 8 bases, J lost 4 bases, and 6 bases lay in between. The CDR3 DNA sequence: TGTGCCAGCGGGACTTACAATGAGCAGTTCTTC. The encoded protein is CASGTYNEQFF.

The rearrangement links TRBV19 to TRBJ1-2, with 9 bases lining up with TRBD1. The trim removed 3 bases at V and 1 base at J, leaving 6 bases unmatched. Germline V lookup: CDR1 LNHDA, CDR2 SQIVND (reference sequence). This CDR3 spans 16 amino acids. The CDR3 nucleotides read TGTGCCAGTAGTATTCCGTCGGGACAGGGTAACTATGGCTACACCTTC. Its translation is CASSIPSGQGNYGYTF.

Only one count was recorded for this clone. This chain uses TRBV5-4 with TRBJ1-3; D call uncertain. The germline V gene has CDR1 SGHNT and CDR2 YYREEE (reference sequence). This CDR3 contains 14 residues. Trimming cost V 3 bases and J 7 bases, with 14 bases left between them. CDR3 nucleotides: TGTGCCAGCAGCTCAAAGGGAGTATGGAACACCATATATTTT. It specifies CASSSKGVWNTIYF.

V gene TRBV4-1 combines with J gene TRBJ2-7; 9 bases are a match to TRBD1. The CDR3 spans 14 residues. Germline CDR1 MGHRA, CDR2 YSYEKL. V shed 4 bases and J 2 bases; nucleotides not matched to a gene: 3. The CDR3 region has the DNA TGCGCCAGCAGCCCGGACAGGGGCACCTACGAGCAGTACTTC. This translates into CASSPDRGTYEQYF.

The chain uses TRBV12-3 or TRBV12-4 and TRBJ2-5, with D tentatively TRBD1 (5 bases). V was pared by 5 bases and J by 4 bases, with 11 bases between. The length of the CDR3 is 13 residues. CDR3 residues: CASSGWGAETQYF. The CDR3 nucleotides are TGTGCCAGCAGTGGCTGGGGCGCAGAGACCCAGTACTTC.

V and J are TRBV5-1 and TRBJ2-2; TRBD2 is a possible D gene (5 bases). V was clipped by 1 base and J by 0 bases, with 10 bases between them. Germline loops: CDR1 SGHRS, CDR2 YFSETQ. This CDR3 spans 16 amino acids. Written as DNA, the CDR3 is TGCGCCAGCAGCTTGAATGCGGGTGCGAACACCGGGGAGCTGTTTTTT. Translated: CASSLNAGANTGELFF.

The chain couples TRBV24-1 to TRBJ2-7, with D tentatively TRBD2 (5 bases). V was trimmed by 2 bases and J by 4 bases, leaving 20 bases between them. The length of the CDR3 is 17 residues. Germline CDR1 KGHDR, CDR2 SFDVKD. CDR3 coding DNA: TGTGCCACCAGTGATTCGACTTTGGGGAGAGATTCGTACGAGCAGTACTTC. Encoded protein: CATSDSTLGRDSYEQYF.

This clone has a single count. V gene TRBV28 combines with J gene TRBJ2-5; 10 bases align to TRBD1. The CDR3 has 15 residues. V was pared by 7 bases and J by 2 bases, with 7 bases of the junction left unmatched. From germline, CDR1 is MDHEN and CDR2 SYDVKM. This chain's CDR3 is CASNIRTGGQETQYF. CDR3 DNA: TGTGCCAGCAACATTCGGACAGGGGGGCAAGAGACCCAGTACTTC.

The chain recombines TRBV6-2 or TRBV6-3 with TRBJ2-3; TRBD2 agrees at 10 bases. Germline V lookup: CDR1 MNHEY, CDR2 SVGEGT. This CDR3 is 18 amino acids long. With V trimmed by 6 bases and J by 1 base, 13 bases remained unmatched. CDR3 bases: TGTGCCAGCAGCTCACTAACTAGCGGGGCCGGGGGCACAGATACGCAGTATTTT. Translated: CASSSLTSGAGGTDTQYF.

This sequence joins TRBV7-2 and TRBJ2-2; TRBD1 aligns across 7 bases. Trimming took 1 base from V and 2 from J; bases not matched to a gene: 4. The CDR3 has 16 residues. Germline-derived CDR1 and CDR2 are SGHTA and FQGNSA. The CDR3 coding sequence is TGTGCCAGCAGCTTAGAGACAGGGTTTAACACCGGGGAGCTGTTTTTT. It is translated as CASSLETGFNTGELFF.

The chain has TRBV3-1 (or the pseudogene TRBV3-2) and TRBJ2-4; TRBD2 matches 7 bases. With 8 bases clipped from V and 0 bases from J, the junction kept 7 bases outside the gene matches. The CDR3 contains 15 residues. Looked up from germline, CDR1 is LGHDT and CDR2 is YNNKEL (reference sequence). CDR3 protein: CASGRADLAKNIQYF. The CDR3 region has the DNA TGTGCCAGCGGGAGGGCGGATCTAGCCAAAAACATTCAGTACTTC.

This chain links TRBV10-3 with TRBJ1-1; TRBD1 is a possible D gene (5 bases). Germline V lookup: CDR1 ENHRY, CDR2 SYGVKD. The CDR3 length is 14 residues. V dropped 8 bases and J dropped 5 bases, with 18 bases sitting between them. For the CDR3, the DNA is TGTGCCATCGGCGGGACTGGGAGTGGAACTGAAGCTTTCTTT. Protein product: CAIGGTGSGTEAFF.

This clone has only a few counts. The chain links TRBV5-1 to TRBJ1-2, with 7 bases that match TRBD1. The CDR3 contains 14 residues. CDR1 SGHRS and CDR2 YFSETQ come from the germline V gene. V was pared by 0 bases and J by 2 bases, with 1 base of the junction left unmatched. As DNA, the CDR3 is TGCGCCAGCAGCTTGGCCAGGGGGAACTATGGCTACACCTTC. Translating it yields CASSLARGNYGYTF.